A single sample gave rise to the 7 T cell receptor beta chains below, sequenced in a study of cytomegalovirus exposure and HLA in healthy donors (dated by TCRdb to about 2017). The library came from the immunoSEQ multiplex PCR assay. Sourced from immuneACCESS, this table was stored by TCRdb with only in-frame sequences that have V and J called. A share of the clones is absent; for the studies checked, an unresolved V gene accounts for under half, and the remainder has no known explanation. The table for this sample lists over 130,000 clones; 70% to 90% of them were counted only once. The ten most abundant clones make up approximately 10% of the sample. Sequencing used PBMCs. These receptors were obtained from a man between 18 and 29 years old in good health and CMV-seropositive.

The gene calls are TRBV7-2 and TRBJ2-3; 9 bases line up with TRBD2. This CDR3 has 16 residues. Trimming took 2 bases from V and 2 from J; bases not matched to a gene: 5. Germline loops: CDR1 SGHTA, CDR2 FQGNSA. Here the CDR3 DNA reads TGTGCCAGCAGCTTATTTGCGGGGGGGACCACAGATACGCAGTATTTT. Residues: CASSLFAGGTTDTQYF. Filled out from reference TRBV7-2 and TRBJ2-3, the complete variable domain reads GAGVSQSPSNKVTEKGKDVELRCDPISGHTALYWYRQSLGQGLEFLIYFQGNSAPDKSGLPSDRFSAERTGGSVSTLTIQRTQQEDSAVYLCASSLFAGGTTDTQYFGPGTRLTVL.

The chain employs TRBV27 and TRBJ1-2; 10 bases line up with TRBD1. V lost 6 bases and J lost 4; bases outside the gene matches: 11. Germline V CDR1 and CDR2: MNHEY, SMNVEV (reference sequence). The CDR3 spans 16 residues. The CDR3 protein is CASSQTGQGIVYGYTF. CDR3 coding DNA: TGTGCCAGCAGCCAAACGGGACAGGGGATAGTCTATGGCTACACCTTC.

The genes are TRBV18 and TRBJ1-3, with D hard to call. The CDR3 consists of 17 residues. V gave up 0 bases and J gave up 1 base, with 13 bases separating them. Germline V lookup: CDR1 KGHSH, CDR2 LQKENI. DNA for the CDR3: TGTGCCAGCTCACCACCGAGCCAGGTGTTTTCTGGAAACACCATATATTTT. This codes for CASSPPSQVFSGNTIYF. The whole variable domain, filled in from reference TRBV18 and TRBJ1-3, reads NAGVMQNPRHLVRRRGQEARLRCSPMKGHSHVYWYRQLPEEGLKFMVYLQKENIIDESGMPKERFSAEFPKEGPSILRIQQVVRGDSAAYFCASSPPSQVFSGNTIYFGEGSWLTVV.

This rearrangement joins TRBV25-1 to TRBJ2-1, with D perhaps TRBD1 (5 bases). Looked up from germline, CDR1 is MGHDK and CDR2 is SYGVNS. The CDR3 is 13 amino acids. With 3 bases removed from V and 9 bases from J, the gap between germline ends came to 12 bases. CDR3 coding DNA: TGTGCCAGCAGTGACAGGGCCCTGGGTGAGCAGTTCTTC. Amino acids: CASSDRALGEQFF.

J is TRBJ1-1 and V is TRBV4-2, with TRBD1 as a possible D gene (5 bases). The CDR3 is made up of 17 amino acids. CDR1 and CDR2 from the germline V gene are LGHNA and YNFKEQ. With 0 bases removed from V and 4 bases from J, the gap between germline ends came to 18 bases. The CDR3 DNA reads TGTGCCAGCAGCCAAGAGGGGAGGCACACGAGGGGCACTGAAGCTTTCTTT. Translated: CASSQEGRHTRGTEAFF.

V usage is TRBV2 and J usage is TRBJ2-5, with 8 bases aligning to TRBD1. Germline lookup yields CDR1 SNHLY and CDR2 FYNNEI. This CDR3 spans 17 amino acids. Unmatched junction bases numbered 18, after V lost 7 bases and J lost 5 bases. CDR3 bases: TGTGCCAGCAAGACCCCTTCCTCCGGACAGGGTGTGGAGACCCAGTACTTC. Translation gives CASKTPSSGQGVETQYF.

The gene calls are TRBV6-5 and TRBJ1-5; D possibly corresponds to TRBD1 (6 bases). The ends were cut back, 6 bases at V and 3 bases at J, with 15 bases in the middle. Germline loops: CDR1 MNHEY, CDR2 SVGAGI. There are 15 residues in the CDR3. In nucleotides, the CDR3 is TGTGCCAGCAGCCGAGGACAGTTCTCCAATCAGCCCCAGCATTTT. Its translation: CASSRGQFSNQPQHF.